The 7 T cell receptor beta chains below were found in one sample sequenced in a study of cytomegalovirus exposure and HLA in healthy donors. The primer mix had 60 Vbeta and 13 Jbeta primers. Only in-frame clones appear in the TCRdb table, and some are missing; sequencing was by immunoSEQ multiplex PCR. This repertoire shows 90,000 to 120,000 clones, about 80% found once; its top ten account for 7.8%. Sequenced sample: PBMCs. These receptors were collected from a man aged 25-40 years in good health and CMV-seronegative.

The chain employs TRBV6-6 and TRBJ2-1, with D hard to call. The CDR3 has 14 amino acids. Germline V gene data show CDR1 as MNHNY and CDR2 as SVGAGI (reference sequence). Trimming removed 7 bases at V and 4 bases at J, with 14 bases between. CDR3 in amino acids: CASIPGFPYNEQFF. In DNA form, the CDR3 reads TGTGCCAGCATTCCCGGGTTCCCATACAATGAGCAGTTCTTC.

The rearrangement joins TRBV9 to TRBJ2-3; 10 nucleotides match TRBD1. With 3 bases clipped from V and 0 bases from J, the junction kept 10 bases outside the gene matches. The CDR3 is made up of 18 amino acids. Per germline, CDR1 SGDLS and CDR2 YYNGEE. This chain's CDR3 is CASSAQHGTGASTDTQYF. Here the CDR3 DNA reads TGTGCCAGCAGCGCCCAACACGGGACAGGGGCTAGCACAGATACGCAGTATTTT. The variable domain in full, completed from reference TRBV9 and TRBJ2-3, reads DSGVTQTPKHLITATGQRVTLRCSPRSGDLSVYWYQQSLDQGLQFLIQYYNGEERAKGNILERFSAQQFPDLHSELNLSSLELGDSALYFCASSAQHGTGASTDTQYFGPGTRLTVL.

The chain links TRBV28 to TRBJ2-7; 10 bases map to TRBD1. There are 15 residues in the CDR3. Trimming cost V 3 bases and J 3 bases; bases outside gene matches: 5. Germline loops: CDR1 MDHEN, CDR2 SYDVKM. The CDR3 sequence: CASSFSGTGDYEQYF. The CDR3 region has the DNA TGTGCCAGCAGTTTTTCCGGGACAGGGGACTACGAGCAGTACTTC.

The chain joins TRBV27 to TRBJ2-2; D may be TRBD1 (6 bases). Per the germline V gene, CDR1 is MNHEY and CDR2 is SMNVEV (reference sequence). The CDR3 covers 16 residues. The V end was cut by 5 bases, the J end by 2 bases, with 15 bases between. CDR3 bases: TGTGCCAGCAGTCCTCACAGGGCCCGTAACACCGGGGAGCTGTTTTTT. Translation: CASSPHRARNTGELFF.

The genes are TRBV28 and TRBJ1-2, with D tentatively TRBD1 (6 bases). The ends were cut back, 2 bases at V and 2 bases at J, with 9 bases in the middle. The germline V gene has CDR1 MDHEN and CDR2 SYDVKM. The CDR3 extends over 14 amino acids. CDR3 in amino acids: CASSLGQINYGYTF. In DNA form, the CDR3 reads TGTGCCAGCAGTTTAGGACAGATAAACTATGGCTACACCTTC.

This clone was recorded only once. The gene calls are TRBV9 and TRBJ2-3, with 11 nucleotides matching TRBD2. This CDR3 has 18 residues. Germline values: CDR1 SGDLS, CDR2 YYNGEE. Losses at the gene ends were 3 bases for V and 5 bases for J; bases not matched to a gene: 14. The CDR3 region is CASSAGLAGGPYLDTQYF. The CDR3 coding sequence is TGTGCCAGCAGCGCAGGGCTAGCGGGAGGACCCTACTTAGATACGCAGTATTTT. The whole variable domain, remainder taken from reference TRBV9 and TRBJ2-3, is DSGVTQTPKHLITATGQRVTLRCSPRSGDLSVYWYQQSLDQGLQFLIQYYNGEERAKGNILERFSAQQFPDLHSELNLSSLELGDSALYFCASSAGLAGGPYLDTQYFGPGTRLTVL.

The CDR3: CASSLARWTSAHNEQFF. The CDR3 region has the DNA TGTGCCAGCAGCTTAGCTCGGTGGACTAGCGCCCACAATGAGCAGTTCTTC. The rearrangement links TRBV7-2 to TRBJ2-1; 9 nucleotides agree with TRBD2. Germline values: CDR1 SGHTA, CDR2 FQGNSA. This CDR3 is 17 amino acids long. Unmatched junction bases numbered 8, after V lost 0 bases and J lost 5 bases. The entire variable domain, with the rest obtained from reference TRBV7-2 and TRBJ2-1, is as follows: GAGVSQSPSNKVTEKGKDVELRCDPISGHTALYWYRQSLGQGLEFLIYFQGNSAPDKSGLPSDRFSAERTGGSVSTLTIQRTQQEDSAVYLCASSLARWTSAHNEQFFGPGTRLTVL.